This T cell receptor beta chain was obtained from a study of T cell responses to AZD1222 COVID-19 vaccine. Study-wide results and caveats: Donors, mostly white British, included more females; clonal diversity was possibly underestimated.

As for this clone: The antigen is undetermined.

TCRdb's table, derived via immunoSEQ multiplex PCR, lists solely in-frame clones and lacks some. In the table there are about 110,000 clones, about nine tenths of which are singletons. This receptor was taken from an adult in good health. The material sequenced was peripheral blood, taken on day 0 of AZD1222 vaccination.

Here the CDR3 reads CASSKGLNYGYTF. CDR3 in DNA: TGTGCCAGCTCTAAAGGACTCAACTATGGCTACACCTTC. The chain is built from TRBV6-5 and TRBJ1-2; no clear D. Trimming took off 8 bases at V and 2 bases at J, with 12 bases between the two ends. There are 13 residues in the CDR3. Germline assignment: CDR1 MNHEY and CDR2 SVGAGI.